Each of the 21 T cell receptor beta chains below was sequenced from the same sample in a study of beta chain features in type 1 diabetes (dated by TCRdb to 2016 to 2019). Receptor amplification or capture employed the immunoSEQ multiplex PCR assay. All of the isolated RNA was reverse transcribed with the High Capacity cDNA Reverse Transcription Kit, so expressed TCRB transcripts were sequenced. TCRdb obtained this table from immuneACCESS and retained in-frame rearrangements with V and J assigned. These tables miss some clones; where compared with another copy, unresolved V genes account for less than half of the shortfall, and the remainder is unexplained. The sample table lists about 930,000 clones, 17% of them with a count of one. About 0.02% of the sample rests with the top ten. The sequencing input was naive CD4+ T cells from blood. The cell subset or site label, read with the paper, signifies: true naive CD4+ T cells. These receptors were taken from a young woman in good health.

CDR3 loop: CASSKGGLAGPQFF. DNA of the CDR3: TGTGCCAGCAGTAAGGGGGGACTAGCGGGACCGCAGTTCTTC. The chain employs TRBV28 and TRBJ2-1; the match to TRBD2 covers 13 bases. With 5 bases clipped from V and 12 bases from J, the junction kept 7 bases outside the gene matches. The germline gives CDR1 MDHEN, CDR2 SYDVKM. The CDR3 covers 14 residues.

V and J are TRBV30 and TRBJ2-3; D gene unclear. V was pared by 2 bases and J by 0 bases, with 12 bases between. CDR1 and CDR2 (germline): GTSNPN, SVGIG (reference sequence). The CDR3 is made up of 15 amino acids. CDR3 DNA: TGTGCCTGGAGTAGGCAGCCTCCTAGCACAGATACGCAGTATTTT. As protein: CAWSRQPPSTDTQYF.

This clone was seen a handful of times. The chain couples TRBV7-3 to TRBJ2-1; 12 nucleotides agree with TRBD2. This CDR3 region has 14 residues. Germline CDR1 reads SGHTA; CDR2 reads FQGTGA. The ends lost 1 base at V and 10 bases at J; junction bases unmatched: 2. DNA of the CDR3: TGTGCCAGCAGCTTAAGAGGGACTAGCGGGGAGCAGTTCTTC. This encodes CASSLRGTSGEQFF.

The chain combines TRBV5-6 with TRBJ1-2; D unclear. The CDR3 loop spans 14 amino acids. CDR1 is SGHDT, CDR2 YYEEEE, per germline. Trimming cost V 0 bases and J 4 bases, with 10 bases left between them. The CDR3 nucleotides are TGTGCCAGCAGCTTGGATCCTAAAGGCTATGGCTACACCTTC. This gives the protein CASSLDPKGYGYTF.

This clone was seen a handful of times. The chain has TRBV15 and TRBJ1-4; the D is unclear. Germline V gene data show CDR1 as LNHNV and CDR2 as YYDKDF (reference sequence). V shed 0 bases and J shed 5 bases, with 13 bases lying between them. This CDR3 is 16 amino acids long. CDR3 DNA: TGTGCCACCAGCAGAGATCTAAAGGGCGGCAATGAAAAACTGTTTTTT. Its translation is CATSRDLKGGNEKLFF.

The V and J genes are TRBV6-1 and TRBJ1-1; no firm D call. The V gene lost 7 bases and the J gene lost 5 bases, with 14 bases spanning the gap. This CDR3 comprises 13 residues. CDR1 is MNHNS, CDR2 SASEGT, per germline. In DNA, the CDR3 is TGTGCCAGCATTTTAGGTTGGTCGACTGAAGCTTTCTTT. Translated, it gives CASILGWSTEAFF.

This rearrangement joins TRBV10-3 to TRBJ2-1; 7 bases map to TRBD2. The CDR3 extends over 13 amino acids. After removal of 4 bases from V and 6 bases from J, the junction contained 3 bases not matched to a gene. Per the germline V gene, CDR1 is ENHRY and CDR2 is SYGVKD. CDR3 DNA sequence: TGTGCCATCAGTGGAGTAGCGGGCAATGAGCAGTTCTTC. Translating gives CAISGVAGNEQFF.

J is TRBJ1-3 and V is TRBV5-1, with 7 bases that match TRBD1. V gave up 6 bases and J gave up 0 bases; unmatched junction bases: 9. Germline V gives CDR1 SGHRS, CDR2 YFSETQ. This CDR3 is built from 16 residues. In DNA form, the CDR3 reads TGCGCCAGCAAACGTGTCCAGGGGGACTCTGGAAACACCATATATTTT. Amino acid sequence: CASKRVQGDSGNTIYF.

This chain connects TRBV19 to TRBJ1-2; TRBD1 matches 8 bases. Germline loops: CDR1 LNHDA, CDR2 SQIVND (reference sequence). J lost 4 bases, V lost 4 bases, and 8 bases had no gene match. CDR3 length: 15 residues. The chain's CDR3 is CASSKAGQGLYGYTF. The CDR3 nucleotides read TGTGCCAGTAGTAAAGCCGGACAGGGCCTCTATGGCTACACCTTC. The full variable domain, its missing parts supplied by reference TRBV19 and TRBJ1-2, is DGGITQSPKYLFRKEGQNVTLSCEQNLNHDAMYWYRQDPGQGLRLIYYSQIVNDFQKGDIAEGYSVSREKKESFPLTVTSAQKNPTAFYLCASSKAGQGLYGYTFGSGTRLTVV.

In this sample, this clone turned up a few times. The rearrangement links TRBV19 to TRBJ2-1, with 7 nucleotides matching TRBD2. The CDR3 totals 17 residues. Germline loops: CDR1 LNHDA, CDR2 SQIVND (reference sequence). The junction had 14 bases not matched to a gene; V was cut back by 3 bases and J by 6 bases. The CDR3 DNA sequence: TGTGCCAGTAGTATCCGGTTGGCGGGAGAGATCGGCAATGAGCAGTTCTTC. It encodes CASSIRLAGEIGNEQFF.

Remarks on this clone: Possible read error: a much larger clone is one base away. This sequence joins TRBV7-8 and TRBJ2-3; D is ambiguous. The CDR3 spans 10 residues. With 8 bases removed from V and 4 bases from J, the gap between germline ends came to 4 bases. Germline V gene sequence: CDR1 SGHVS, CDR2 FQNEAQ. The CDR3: CASGSDTQYF. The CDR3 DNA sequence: TGTGCCAGCGGCTCAGATACGCAGTATTTT.

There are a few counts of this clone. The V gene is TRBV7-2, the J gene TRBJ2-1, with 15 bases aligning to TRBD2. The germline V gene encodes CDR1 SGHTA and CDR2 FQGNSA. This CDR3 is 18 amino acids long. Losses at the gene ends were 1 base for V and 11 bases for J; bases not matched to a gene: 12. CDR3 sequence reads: CASSLGTSGRAPGFQQFF. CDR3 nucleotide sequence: TGTGCCAGCAGCTTAGGGACTAGCGGGAGGGCCCCGGGTTTTCAGCAGTTCTTC.

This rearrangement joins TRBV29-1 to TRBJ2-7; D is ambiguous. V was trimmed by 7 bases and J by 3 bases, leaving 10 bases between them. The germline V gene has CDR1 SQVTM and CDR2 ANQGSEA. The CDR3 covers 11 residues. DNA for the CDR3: TGCAGCGCCCAGTGGGACTACGAGCAGTACTTC. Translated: CSAQWDYEQYF.

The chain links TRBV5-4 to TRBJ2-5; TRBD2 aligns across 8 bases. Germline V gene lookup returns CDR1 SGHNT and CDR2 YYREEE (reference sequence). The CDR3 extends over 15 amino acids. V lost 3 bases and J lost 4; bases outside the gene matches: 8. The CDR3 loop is CASSSDSGITETQYF. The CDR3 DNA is TGTGCCAGCAGCTCCGATAGCGGGATAACAGAGACCCAGTACTTC.

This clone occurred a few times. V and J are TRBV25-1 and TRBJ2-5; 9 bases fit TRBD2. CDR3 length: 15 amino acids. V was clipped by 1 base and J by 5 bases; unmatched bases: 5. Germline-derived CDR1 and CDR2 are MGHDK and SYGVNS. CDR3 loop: CASSEWPSGVETQYF. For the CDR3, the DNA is TGTGCCAGCAGTGAATGGCCTAGCGGGGTGGAGACCCAGTACTTC.

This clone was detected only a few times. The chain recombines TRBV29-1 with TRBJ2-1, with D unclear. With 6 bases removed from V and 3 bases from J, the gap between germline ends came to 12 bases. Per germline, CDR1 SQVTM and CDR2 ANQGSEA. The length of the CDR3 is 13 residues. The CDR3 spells CSVAGRFYNEQFF. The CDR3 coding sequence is TGCAGCGTGGCCGGACGATTCTACAATGAGCAGTTCTTC.

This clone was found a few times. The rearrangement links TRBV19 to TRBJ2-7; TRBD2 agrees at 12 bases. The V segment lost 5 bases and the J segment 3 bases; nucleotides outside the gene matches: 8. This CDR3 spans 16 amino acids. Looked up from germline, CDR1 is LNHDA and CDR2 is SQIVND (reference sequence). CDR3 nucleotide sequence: TGTGCCAGTAGTCCGAACGGACTAGCGGGACACTACGAGCAGTACTTC. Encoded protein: CASSPNGLAGHYEQYF.

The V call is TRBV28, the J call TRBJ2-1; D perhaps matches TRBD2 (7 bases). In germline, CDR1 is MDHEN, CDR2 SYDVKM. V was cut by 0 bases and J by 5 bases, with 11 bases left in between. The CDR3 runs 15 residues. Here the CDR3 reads CASSLWGGDNNEQFF. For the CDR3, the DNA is TGTGCCAGCAGTTTATGGGGAGGGGACAACAATGAGCAGTTCTTC.

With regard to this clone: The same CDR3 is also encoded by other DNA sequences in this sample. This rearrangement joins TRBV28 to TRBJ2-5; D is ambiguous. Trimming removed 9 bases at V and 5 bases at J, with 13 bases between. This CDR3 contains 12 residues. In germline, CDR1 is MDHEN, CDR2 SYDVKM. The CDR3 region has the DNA TGTGCCAGTAGGACCACGCGGGAGACCCAGTACTTC. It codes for CASRTTRETQYF.

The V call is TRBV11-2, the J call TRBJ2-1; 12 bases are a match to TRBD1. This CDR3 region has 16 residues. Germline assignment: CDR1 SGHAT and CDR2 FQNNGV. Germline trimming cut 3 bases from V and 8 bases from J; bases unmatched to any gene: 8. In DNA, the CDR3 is TGTGCCAGCAGCTTGTCCGGGACAGGGGGCTTGCATGAGCAGTTCTTC. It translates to CASSLSGTGGLHEQFF.

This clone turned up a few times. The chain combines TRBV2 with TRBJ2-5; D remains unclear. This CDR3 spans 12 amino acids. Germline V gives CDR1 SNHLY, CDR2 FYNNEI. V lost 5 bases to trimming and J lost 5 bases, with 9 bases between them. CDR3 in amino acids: CASSSGRETQYF. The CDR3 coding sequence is TGTGCCAGCAGTTCCGGGCGCGAGACCCAGTACTTC.